These T cell receptor beta chains were read from a single sample in a study of T cells in Graves' hyperthyroidism and ophthalmopathy. TCRdb independently ran MiXCR on the multiplex PCR reads; one entry per CDR3 protein. The data hold 650,000 to 750,000 distinct CDR3 sequences, with about 14% observed a single time. Sequencing used blood. These receptors originate from a woman aged 18-29 years with Graves' hyperthyroidism. Each CDR3 is given without its conserved first and last residue. Fields, in order: J gene, V gene, D gene, CDR3 protein. A D gene is named only where the DNA matches it firmly.

>TRBJ1-1|TRBV28|.
ASSNHRKAF
>TRBJ2-1|TRBV6-1|.
ASVPSEKGEQF
>TRBJ1-3|TRBV6-2/TRBV6-3|TRBD1
ASSYRRTGGFSGNTIY
>TRBJ1-1|TRBV4-3|.
ASSQGEGWAEAF
>TRBJ1-2|TRBV3-1|.
ASSETSYGYT
>TRBJ1-1|TRBV28|TRBD1
ASSLLRLRTGVNTEAF
>TRBJ2-1|TRBV7-9|TRBD1
ASSPDRAGVTIYNEQF
>TRBJ2-3|TRBV11-2|.
ASSYGSFTDTQY
>TRBJ1-1|TRBV20-1|TRBD1
SARDLGTGDEAF
>TRBJ2-5|TRBV9|.
ASSVSGGGETQY
>TRBJ2-1|TRBV14|.
ASSQALGYNEQF
>TRBJ2-3|TRBV6-1|TRBD2
ASPPSLTSGSVTDTQY
>TRBJ2-7|TRBV11-3|.
ACSHVREPDYEQY
>TRBJ1-2|TRBV25-1|.
ASSEGTDYGYT
>TRBJ1-5|TRBV6-2/TRBV6-3|.
ATTGVAPNQPQH
>TRBJ2-1|TRBV7-9|TRBD1
ASSLRTGALVNEQF
>TRBJ1-5|TRBV6-1|.
ASSGNSNQPQH
>TRBJ1-5|TRBV6-1|.
ASSRDGTNQPQH
>TRBJ2-1|TRBV11-3|TRBD2
ASSLGGGRGGEQF
>TRBJ2-1|TRBV5-5|.
ASSLDGSPSYNEQF
>TRBJ2-7|TRBV7-8|.
ASSSLTGPRAYEQY
>TRBJ1-3|TRBV9|.
ASSRQGNDGNTIY
>TRBJ2-2|TRBV19|.
ASSRLPNTGELF
>TRBJ2-5|TRBV12-3/TRBV12-4|TRBD2
ASTIEAGGQETQY
>TRBJ1-2|TRBV29-1|TRBD1
SVEDKVADRPFRYGYT
>TRBJ2-7|TRBV9|TRBD1
ASSPPGQRYEQY
>TRBJ2-7|TRBV10-1|.
ASSEVNGGYEQY
>TRBJ2-3|TRBV7-8|.
ASSLPLQGAWRLADTQY
>TRBJ2-3|TRBV6-1|.
ASSETHLATPLQY
>TRBJ1-2|TRBV4-3|.
ASSQDRGGRDTYYGYT
>TRBJ2-7|TRBV7-3|.
ASSLMGLSYEQY
>TRBJ2-3|TRBV7-2|TRBD2
ASSSIAGGVTDTQY
>TRBJ2-1|TRBV20-1|TRBD2
SAIAGRSYNEQF
>TRBJ1-1|TRBV27|.
ASSFRQFGTEAF
>TRBJ1-1|TRBV29-1|.
SVEGGPPGTEAF
>TRBJ1-1|TRBV19|TRBD1
ASSIQGADTEAF
>TRBJ2-1|TRBV11-1|TRBD2
ASSPIAGGINEQF
>TRBJ2-5|TRBV7-9|.
ASSLDRAETQY
>TRBJ2-2|TRBV13|.
ASSLGTPGELF
>TRBJ1-1|TRBV27|.
ASSIAGRTNTEAF